Each of the 26 T cell receptor beta chains below was sequenced from the same sample in a study of blood T cell repertoires in COVID-19 (TCRdb year 2020). Library prep was done by the immunoSEQ multiplex PCR assay. TCRdb took this table from immuneACCESS and kept in-frame rearrangements with V and J called. Such tables lack part of the clones; where checked against another copy, unresolved V genes explain under half of the gap, and the rest is unexplained. This sample has 250,000 to 350,000 clones in its table, and 83% of those were observed once. The ten most abundant clones make up roughly 1.1% of the sample. The sample taken for sequencing was peripheral blood. The receptors were gathered from a woman between 50 and 59 years old with acute or convalescent COVID-19.

This clone was observed a few times. This chain's CDR3 is CASSLLAGDSYNEQFF. DNA of the CDR3: TGTGCCAGCAGCTTACTAGCGGGAGATTCCTACAATGAGCAGTTCTTC. V and J are TRBV7-8 and TRBJ2-1; 10 bases match TRBD2. The CDR3 sequence is 16 residues long. Per germline, CDR1 SGHVS and CDR2 FQNEAQ. V lost 2 bases, J lost 1 base, and 2 bases stayed unmatched.

There are a few counts of this clone. This chain links TRBV30 with TRBJ2-5, with D possibly being TRBD1 (6 bases). Deletions cut 8 bases from V and 2 bases from J, with 15 bases between. Germline CDR1 is GTSNPN and CDR2 is SVGIG (reference sequence). CDR3 length: 13 residues. The CDR3 bases are TGTGCCCGTTCCGGGACAACACAAGAGACCCAGTACTTC. It translates to CARSGTTQETQYF.

The chain employs TRBV13 and TRBJ2-3; 8 bases agree with TRBD2. The CDR3 runs 15 residues. Losses at the gene ends were 7 bases for V and 1 base for J; bases not matched to a gene: 7. The germline gives CDR1 PRHDT, CDR2 FYEKMQ (reference sequence). The CDR3 coding sequence is TGTGCCAGCATCCTTAGCGGGACCGGCACAGATACGCAGTATTTT. Amino acid sequence: CASILSGTGTDTQYF.

This rearrangement joins TRBV5-5 to TRBJ1-1; D is ambiguous. This CDR3 is built from 15 residues. Trimming took off 4 bases at V and 4 bases at J, with 17 bases between the two ends. From germline, CDR1 is SGHKS and CDR2 YYEKEE (reference sequence). DNA for the CDR3: TGTGCCAGCAGCAAGGCAGGTGGCCGAACCACTGAAGCTTTCTTT. Translation gives CASSKAGGRTTEAFF.

This clone was seen only a few times. The rearrangement joins TRBV25-1 to TRBJ1-5, with no clear D. Germline V gene sequence: CDR1 MGHDK, CDR2 SYGVNS. CDR3 length: 14 residues. The V end was cut by 1 base, the J end by 3 bases, with 7 bases between. CDR3 residues: CASSEFGPNQPQHF. As DNA, the CDR3 is TGTGCCAGCAGTGAATTCGGTCCCAATCAGCCCCAGCATTTT.

The V gene is TRBV2, the J gene TRBJ1-3; 7 bases are a match to TRBD1. The CDR3 length is 16 residues. V trimming: 4 bases; J trimming: 0 bases; junction bases outside the gene matches: 6. CDR1 SNHLY and CDR2 FYNNEI come from the germline V gene. CDR3 residues: CASSGDSQSSGNTIYF. CDR3 in DNA: TGTGCCAGCAGTGGGGACAGCCAGAGCTCTGGAAACACCATATATTTT.

The V and J genes are TRBV6-5 and TRBJ2-1; D not certain. Germline CDR1 is MNHEY and CDR2 is SVGAGI. V was trimmed by 0 bases and J by 2 bases, leaving 11 bases between them. This CDR3 is 16 amino acids long. The CDR3 nucleotides are TGTGCCAGCAGTTACTCGCGCGGCGCCGCCTACAATGAGCAGTTCTTC. Translating gives CASSYSRGAAYNEQFF.

J is TRBJ1-2 and V is TRBV2; 7 bases map to TRBD1. Germline assignment: CDR1 SNHLY and CDR2 FYNNEI. J lost 3 bases, V lost 2 bases, and 3 bases had no gene match. CDR3 length equals 14 residues. CDR3 protein: CASSEFQGDYGYTF. The CDR3 DNA follows: TGTGCCAGCAGTGAATTCCAGGGGGACTATGGCTACACCTTC.

The CDR3 is CASNVERGNTEAFF. The CDR3 region has the DNA TGTGCCAGCAACGTCGAACGAGGGAACACTGAAGCTTTCTTT. V is TRBV6-5 and J is TRBJ1-1; no definite D call. V dropped 7 bases and J dropped 1 base, with 13 bases sitting between them. The CDR3 covers 14 residues. Per the germline V gene, CDR1 is MNHEY and CDR2 is SVGAGI.

This clone was counted a single time. This sample also contains other DNA sequences that code for the same CDR3. The chain links TRBV12-3 or TRBV12-4 to TRBJ1-2, with D perhaps TRBD1 (5 bases). The CDR3 runs to 12 residues. Deletions cut 5 bases from V and 4 bases from J, with 8 bases between. The CDR3 loop is CASSLQGYGYTF. The CDR3 DNA is TGTGCCAGCAGTCTCCAGGGCTATGGCTACACCTTC.

The J gene is TRBJ2-1, the V gene TRBV5-1, with 10 nucleotides matching TRBD2. This CDR3 contains 15 residues. Per the germline V gene, CDR1 is SGHRS and CDR2 is YFSETQ. The J segment lost 8 bases and the V segment lost 0 bases, leaving 5 bases of the junction unmatched. The CDR3 loop is CASSLVPSGSYEQFF. DNA of the CDR3: TGCGCCAGCAGCTTGGTGCCTAGCGGGAGCTATGAGCAGTTCTTC.

This clone was seen only a few times. The chain joins TRBV9 to TRBJ2-5, with 7 bases fitting TRBD1. Germline assignment: CDR1 SGDLS and CDR2 YYNGEE. The CDR3 length is 14 residues. Trimming removed 3 bases from V and 2 bases from J; junction bases left unmatched: 4. CDR3 amino acids: CASSGDREQETQYF. The CDR3 DNA reads as TGTGCCAGCAGCGGAGACAGGGAGCAAGAGACCCAGTACTTC. Drawing the rest from reference TRBV9 and TRBJ2-5, the complete variable domain is DSGVTQTPKHLITATGQRVTLRCSPRSGDLSVYWYQQSLDQGLQFLIQYYNGEERAKGNILERFSAQQFPDLHSELNLSSLELGDSALYFCASSGDREQETQYFGPGTRLLVL.

For the CDR3, the DNA is TGTGCCAGCAGTCTACTTGTCTCTGGGGCCAACGTCCTGACTTTC. As protein: CASSLLVSGANVLTF. The chain employs TRBV27 and TRBJ2-6; D is unclear. Germline values: CDR1 MNHEY, CDR2 SMNVEV (reference sequence). V was cut by 5 bases and J by 0 bases, with 8 bases left in between. This CDR3 comprises 15 residues.

This clone was counted a few times. The DNA of the CDR3 is TGCGCCAGCCACGGGGACTACAATGAGCAGTTCTTC. Its protein is CASHGDYNEQFF. The chain is built from TRBV5-1 and TRBJ2-1; a possible D gene is TRBD2 (5 bases). Germline V gives CDR1 SGHRS, CDR2 YFSETQ. This CDR3 contains 12 residues. V was cut by 7 bases and J by 3 bases, with 8 bases left in between.

The rearrangement joins TRBV2 to TRBJ2-3; the D gene is possibly TRBD2 (5 bases). Trimming took 10 bases from V and 1 from J, leaving 12 bases between them. The germline V gene has CDR1 SNHLY and CDR2 FYNNEI. This CDR3 is 13 amino acids long. CDR3 amino acids: CATEDGGTDTQYF. The CDR3, as DNA: TGTGCCACTGAGGACGGGGGCACAGATACGCAGTATTTT.

This chain uses TRBV7-9 with TRBJ1-2; 7 nucleotides line up with TRBD1. This CDR3 contains 17 residues. J gave up 7 bases and V 5 bases, and 19 bases lay outside the gene matches. Germline CDR1 is SEHNR and CDR2 is FQNEAQ (reference sequence). The CDR3 DNA sequence: TGTGCCAGCAGCCCCCGCGGGGAAGACAGGGCCCTTTCTGGCTACACCTTC. Translating gives CASSPRGEDRALSGYTF.

The chain employs TRBV14 and TRBJ1-2; D is possibly TRBD1 (5 bases). V gave up 5 bases and J gave up 7 bases, with 20 bases separating them. The CDR3 extends over 15 amino acids. From germline, CDR1 is SGHDN and CDR2 FVKESK. The CDR3 DNA is TGTGCCAGCAGCAGAACCGGGGACCTCGGGGGTGGCTACACCTTC. Translated: CASSRTGDLGGGYTF.

This chain connects TRBV5-6 to TRBJ1-2; no reliable D call. There are 13 residues in the CDR3. The ends were cut back, 0 bases at V and 3 bases at J, with 6 bases in the middle. Germline V CDR1 and CDR2: SGHDT, YYEEEE. CDR3 nucleotide sequence: TGTGCCAGCAGCTTGGGGCGGGACTATGGCTACACCTTC. It specifies CASSLGRDYGYTF.

This clone appeared a few times. The CDR3 DNA reads as TGTGCTAGTGGTTCCCTAAAAACGGGGGACCTCAATCAGCCCCAGCATTTT. Its translation: CASGSLKTGDLNQPQHF. This rearrangement joins TRBV12-5 to TRBJ1-5; possible D gene TRBD1, 5 bases. Trimming removed 4 bases from V and 3 bases from J, with 19 bases in between. This CDR3 is built from 17 residues. Germline assignment: CDR1 LGHNT and CDR2 FRNRAP.

Only a few counts were recorded for this clone. The identical CDR3 is also encoded by other nucleotide sequences in the sample. The chain joins TRBV2 to TRBJ1-5, with D uncertain. Trimming stripped 5 bases from V and 7 bases from J, with 9 bases between. Germline loops: CDR1 SNHLY, CDR2 FYNNEI. CDR3 length: 12 amino acids. The DNA for the CDR3 is TGTGCCAGCAGTTTCGAGAGACAGCCCCAGCATTTT. This translates into CASSFERQPQHF.

This clone was observed a few times. CDR3 DNA: TGTGCCAGTAACCCAGGGGGCTTCTATGGCTACACCTTC. It encodes CASNPGGFYGYTF. The chain has TRBV19 and TRBJ1-2; 8 bases align to TRBD1. Per germline, CDR1 LNHDA and CDR2 SQIVND (reference sequence). The ends lost 7 bases at V and 4 bases at J; junction bases unmatched: 5. The CDR3 has 13 residues.

The chain recombines TRBV9 with TRBJ2-5; 8 bases fit TRBD1. The ends lost 2 bases at V and 4 bases at J; junction bases unmatched: 7. Germline V lookup: CDR1 SGDLS, CDR2 YYNGEE. This CDR3 is built from 15 residues. CDR3 residues: CASSVERQGRETQYF. The CDR3 DNA sequence: TGTGCCAGCAGCGTGGAAAGACAGGGGAGAGAGACCCAGTACTTC. The full variable domain, completed using reference TRBV9 and TRBJ2-5, is DSGVTQTPKHLITATGQRVTLRCSPRSGDLSVYWYQQSLDQGLQFLIQYYNGEERAKGNILERFSAQQFPDLHSELNLSSLELGDSALYFCASSVERQGRETQYFGPGTRLLVL.

J is TRBJ1-2 and V is TRBV2; perhaps TRBD1 as D (6 bases). The CDR3 runs 16 residues. Germline V gene lookup returns CDR1 SNHLY and CDR2 FYNNEI. Trimming shortened V by 0 bases and J by 4 bases, and 15 bases separated the two germline ends. For the CDR3, the DNA is TGTGCCAGCAGTGAAGCGGACCAGGGGACGGGCTATGGCTACACCTTC. Translating gives CASSEADQGTGYGYTF. The whole variable domain, filled in from reference TRBV2 and TRBJ1-2, reads EPEVTQTPSHQVTQMGQEVILRCVPISNHLYFYWYRQILGQKVEFLVSFYNNEISEKSEIFDDQFSVERPDGSNFTLKIRSTKLEDSAMYFCASSEADQGTGYGYTFGSGTRLTVV.

V gene TRBV28 combines with J gene TRBJ1-5; D is undetermined. CDR3 size: 13 residues. V was cut by 2 bases and J by 10 bases, with 12 bases left in between. Looked up from germline, CDR1 is MDHEN and CDR2 is SYDVKM. This CDR3 is CASSLGNPPPQHF. Written as DNA, the CDR3 is TGTGCCAGCAGTTTAGGCAATCCTCCTCCCCAGCATTTT.

This chain uses TRBV5-1 with TRBJ1-1, with D tentatively TRBD1 (5 bases). V shed 5 bases and J shed 0 bases, with 8 bases lying between them. The CDR3 sequence is 13 residues long. The germline CDR1 and CDR2 sequences are SGHRS and YFSETQ. In nucleotides, the CDR3 is TGCGCCAGCAGACCAGGGTTGAACACTGAAGCTTTCTTT. Amino acids: CASRPGLNTEAFF.

The chain couples TRBV24-1 to TRBJ2-1; TRBD2 matches at 14 bases. Germline V lookup: CDR1 KGHDR, CDR2 SFDVKD. The CDR3 is made up of 21 amino acids. Trimming at V came to 4 bases and at J to 0 bases, leaving 13 bases not matched to a gene. For the CDR3, the DNA is TGTGCCACCAGTGACCGCAGCGGACTAGCGGGGGGCGGCGGCTCCTACAATGAGCAGTTCTTC. Translated, it gives CATSDRSGLAGGGGSYNEQFF.